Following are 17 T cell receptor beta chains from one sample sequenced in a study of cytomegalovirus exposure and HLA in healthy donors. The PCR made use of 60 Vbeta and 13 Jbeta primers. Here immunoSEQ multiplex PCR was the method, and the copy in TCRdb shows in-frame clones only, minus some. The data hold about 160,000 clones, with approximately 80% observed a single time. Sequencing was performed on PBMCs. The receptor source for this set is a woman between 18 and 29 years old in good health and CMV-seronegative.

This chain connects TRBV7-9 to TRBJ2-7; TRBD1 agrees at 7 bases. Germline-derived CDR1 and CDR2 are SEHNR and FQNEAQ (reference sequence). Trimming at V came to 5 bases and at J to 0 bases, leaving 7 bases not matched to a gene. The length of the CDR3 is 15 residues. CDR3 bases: TGTGCCAGCAGCCGACCGGGACAGAGCTCCTACGAGCAGTACTTC. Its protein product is CASSRPGQSSYEQYF.

The CDR3 region has the DNA TGTGCCAGCAGCAAAGCTTCATGGGGACTGGTAAACACAGATACGCAGTATTTT. It codes for CASSKASWGLVNTDTQYF. The chain has TRBV21-1 and TRBJ2-3; no DNA check was done on the table's D call, TRBD2. TRBV21-1 is deemed a pseudogene. The CDR3 loop spans 18 amino acids.

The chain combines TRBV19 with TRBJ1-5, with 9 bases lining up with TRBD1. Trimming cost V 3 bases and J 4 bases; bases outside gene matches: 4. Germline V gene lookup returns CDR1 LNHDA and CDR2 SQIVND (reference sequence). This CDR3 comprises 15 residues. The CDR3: CASSIGQGWNQPQHF. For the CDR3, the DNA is TGTGCCAGTAGTATTGGACAGGGGTGGAATCAGCCCCAGCATTTT. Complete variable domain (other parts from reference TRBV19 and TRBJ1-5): DGGITQSPKYLFRKEGQNVTLSCEQNLNHDAMYWYRQDPGQGLRLIYYSQIVNDFQKGDIAEGYSVSREKKESFPLTVTSAQKNPTAFYLCASSIGQGWNQPQHFGDGTRLSIL.

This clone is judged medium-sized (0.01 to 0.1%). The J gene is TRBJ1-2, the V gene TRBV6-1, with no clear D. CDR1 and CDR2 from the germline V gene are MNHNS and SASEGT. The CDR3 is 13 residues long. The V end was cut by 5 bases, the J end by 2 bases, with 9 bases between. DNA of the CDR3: TGTGCCAGCAGTAAGACGGAGAACTATGGCTACACCTTC. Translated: CASSKTENYGYTF.

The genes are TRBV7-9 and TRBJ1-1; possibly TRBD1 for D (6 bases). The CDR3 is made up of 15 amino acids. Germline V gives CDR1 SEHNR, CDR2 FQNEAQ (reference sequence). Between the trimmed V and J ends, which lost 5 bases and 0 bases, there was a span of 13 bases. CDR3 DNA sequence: TGTGCCAGCAGCACGGGACACCTAATGAACACTGAAGCTTTCTTT. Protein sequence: CASSTGHLMNTEAFF.

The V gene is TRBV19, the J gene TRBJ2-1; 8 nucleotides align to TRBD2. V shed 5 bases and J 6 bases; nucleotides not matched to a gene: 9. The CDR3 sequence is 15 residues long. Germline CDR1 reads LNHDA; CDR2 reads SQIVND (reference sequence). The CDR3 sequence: CASSPRGAGGNEQFF. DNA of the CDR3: TGTGCCAGTAGTCCTCGGGGGGCGGGGGGCAATGAGCAGTTCTTC.

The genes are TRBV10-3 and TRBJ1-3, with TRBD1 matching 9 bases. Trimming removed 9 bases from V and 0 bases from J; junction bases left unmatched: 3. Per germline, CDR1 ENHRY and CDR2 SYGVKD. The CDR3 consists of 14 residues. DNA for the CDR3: TGTGCCATACCGGACAGGGGCTCTGGAAACACCATATATTTT. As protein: CAIPDRGSGNTIYF.

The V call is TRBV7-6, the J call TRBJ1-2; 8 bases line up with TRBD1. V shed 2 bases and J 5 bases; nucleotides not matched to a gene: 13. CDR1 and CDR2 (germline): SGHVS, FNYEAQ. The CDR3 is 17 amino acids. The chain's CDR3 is CASSLLVEDRAYYGYTF. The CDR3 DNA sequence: TGTGCCAGCAGCTTATTGGTAGAGGACAGGGCTTATTATGGCTACACCTTC. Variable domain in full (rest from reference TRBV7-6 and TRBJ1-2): GAGVSQSPRYKVTKRGQDVALRCDPISGHVSLYWYRQALGQGPEFLTYFNYEAQQDKSGLPNDRFSAERPEGSISTLTIQRTEQRDSAMYRCASSLLVEDRAYYGYTFGSGTRLTVV.

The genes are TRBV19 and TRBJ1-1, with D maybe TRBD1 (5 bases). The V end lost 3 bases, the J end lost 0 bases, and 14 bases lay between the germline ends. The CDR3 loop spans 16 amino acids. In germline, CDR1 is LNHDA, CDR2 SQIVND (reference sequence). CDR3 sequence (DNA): TGTGCCAGTAGTATGCCGTGGGGGGAACTGAACACTGAAGCTTTCTTT. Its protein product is CASSMPWGELNTEAFF.

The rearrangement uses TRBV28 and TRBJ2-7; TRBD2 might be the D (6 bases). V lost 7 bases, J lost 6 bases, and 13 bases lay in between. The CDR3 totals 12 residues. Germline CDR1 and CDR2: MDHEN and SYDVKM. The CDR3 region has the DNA TGTGCCAGCACCCGGGACTGGAGCGAGCAGTACTTC. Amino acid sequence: CASTRDWSEQYF.

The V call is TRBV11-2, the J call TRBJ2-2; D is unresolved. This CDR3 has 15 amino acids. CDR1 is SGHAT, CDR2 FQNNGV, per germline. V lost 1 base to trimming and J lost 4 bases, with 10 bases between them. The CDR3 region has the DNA TGTGCCAGCAGCTTAGGCTCGTCGGGCACCGGGGAGCTGTTTTTT. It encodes CASSLGSSGTGELFF.

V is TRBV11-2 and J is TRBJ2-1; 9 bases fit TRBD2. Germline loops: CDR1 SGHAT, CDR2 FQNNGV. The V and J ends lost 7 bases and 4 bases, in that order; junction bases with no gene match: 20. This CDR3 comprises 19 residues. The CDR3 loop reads CASTVPRSGGPPNYNEQFF. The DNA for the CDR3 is TGTGCCAGCACCGTACCTAGGAGCGGGGGGCCCCCCAATTACAATGAGCAGTTCTTC.

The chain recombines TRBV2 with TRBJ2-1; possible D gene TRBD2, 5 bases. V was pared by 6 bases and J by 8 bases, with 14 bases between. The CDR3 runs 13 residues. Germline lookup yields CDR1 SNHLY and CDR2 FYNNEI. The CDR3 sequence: CASSGLNAHEQFF. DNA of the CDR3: TGTGCCAGCAGCGGACTCAACGCACATGAGCAGTTCTTC.

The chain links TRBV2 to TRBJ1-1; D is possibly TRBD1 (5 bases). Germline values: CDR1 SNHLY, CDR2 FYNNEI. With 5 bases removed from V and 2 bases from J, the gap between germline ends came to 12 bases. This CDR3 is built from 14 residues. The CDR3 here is CASSSGDGNTEAFF. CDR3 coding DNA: TGTGCCAGCAGTTCGGGGGATGGTAACACTGAAGCTTTCTTT.

CDR3 residues: CASSQRAGDEQYF. The CDR3 nucleotides read TGTGCCAGTAGCCAACGGGCAGGGGACGAGCAGTACTTC. The rearrangement uses TRBV19 and TRBJ2-7; D is possibly TRBD1 (6 bases). In germline, CDR1 is LNHDA, CDR2 SQIVND (reference sequence). The CDR3 is 13 residues long. V was trimmed by 6 bases and J by 5 bases, leaving 14 bases between them.

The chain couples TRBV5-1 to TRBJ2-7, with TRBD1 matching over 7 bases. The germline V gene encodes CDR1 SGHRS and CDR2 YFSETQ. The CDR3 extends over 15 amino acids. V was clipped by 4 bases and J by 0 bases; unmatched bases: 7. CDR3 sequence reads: CASSVRQGTSYEQYF. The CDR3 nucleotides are TGCGCCAGCAGCGTCAGACAGGGAACCTCCTACGAGCAGTACTTC.

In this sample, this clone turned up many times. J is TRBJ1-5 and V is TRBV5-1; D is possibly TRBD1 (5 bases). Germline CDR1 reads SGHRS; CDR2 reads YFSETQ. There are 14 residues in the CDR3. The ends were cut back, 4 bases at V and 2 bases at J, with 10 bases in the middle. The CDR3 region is CASSTREGNQPQHF. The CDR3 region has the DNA TGCGCCAGCAGCACCAGGGAGGGCAATCAGCCCCAGCATTTT.